This T cell receptor (beta chain) is from a study of T cells after yellow fever vaccination. Findings and limits, study-wide: Although the secondary response was weaker, it peaked faster, at day 5 versus 15. Reappearing after the booster were most of the clones from primary vaccination (roughly 95% CD4, around 90% CD8).

The CDR3 sequence is 16 residues long. The germline CDR1 and CDR2 sequences are MGHRA and YSYEKL. The V end lost 0 bases, the J end lost 8 bases, and 17 bases lay between the germline ends. Generation of TCR cDNA used 5'RACE template switching (which added a universal primer site and UMIs). TCRdb fed the 5' RACE reads into MiXCR, producing one record per CDR3 protein. Among hundreds of thousands of distinct CDR3 sequences listed, roughly 12% were seen once. For this clonotype: Its target is unknown.

This sequence originates from a man aged 25-45 years who received the YFV17D yellow fever vaccine. Sequencing was performed on PBMCs, taken on the day of the yellow fever booster vaccination. The gene calls are TRBV4-1 and TRBJ2-1; no firm D call. Here the CDR3 DNA reads TGCGCCAGCAGCCAAGATTCGACATCCCCCGCGGATGAGCAGTTCTTC. Protein: CASSQDSTSPADEQFF.